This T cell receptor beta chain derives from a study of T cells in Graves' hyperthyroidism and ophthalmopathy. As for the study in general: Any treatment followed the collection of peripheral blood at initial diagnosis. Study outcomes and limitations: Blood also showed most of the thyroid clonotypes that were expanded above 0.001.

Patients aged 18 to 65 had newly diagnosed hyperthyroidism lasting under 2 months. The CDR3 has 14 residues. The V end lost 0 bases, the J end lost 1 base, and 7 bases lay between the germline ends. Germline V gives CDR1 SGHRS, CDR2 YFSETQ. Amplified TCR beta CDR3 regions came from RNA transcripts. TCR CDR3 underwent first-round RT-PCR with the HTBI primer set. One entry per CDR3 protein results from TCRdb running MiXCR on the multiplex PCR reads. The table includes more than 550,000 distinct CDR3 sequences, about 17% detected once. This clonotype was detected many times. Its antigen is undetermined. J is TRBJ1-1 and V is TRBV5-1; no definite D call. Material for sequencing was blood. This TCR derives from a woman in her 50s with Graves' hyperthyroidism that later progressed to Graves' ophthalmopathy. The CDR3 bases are TGCGCCAGCAGCTTGGCTACGGCGAACACTGAAGCTTTCTTT. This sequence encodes CASSLATANTEAFF.